These 4 T cell receptor beta chains were sequenced from one sample in a study of early T cells in non-severe SARS-CoV-2 infection. MiXCR was run by TCRdb on the 5' RACE reads, yielding one entry per CDR3 protein. The table includes tens of thousands of distinct CDR3 sequences, approximately 6.2% detected once. The source material was whole blood, sampled at baseline. Receptors originate from an adult who was a healthcare worker with PCR-confirmed SARS-CoV-2 infection or an uninfected control (not recorded which).

This chain joins TRBV7-2 and TRBJ1-1; possible D gene TRBD1, 5 bases. The CDR3 is made up of 13 amino acids. Germline V gene data show CDR1 as SGHTA and CDR2 as FQGNSA. V gave up 1 base and J gave up 10 bases, with 13 bases separating them. DNA of the CDR3: TGTGCCAGCAGCTTAGAGGGGAATATTGGAGCTTTCTTT. This encodes CASSLEGNIGAFF.

This clonotype has only a few counts. The gene calls are TRBV6-2 or TRBV6-3 and TRBJ2-5; D gene unclear. The V and J ends lost 2 bases and 1 base respectively, with 8 bases between them. This CDR3 region has 14 residues. Germline V lookup: CDR1 MNHEY, CDR2 SVGEGT. CDR3 coding DNA: TGTGCCAGCAGTTACCTACCCCTCCAAGAGACCCAGTACTTC. Its translation is CASSYLPLQETQYF.

This clonotype was recorded many times. In DNA form, the CDR3 reads TGCAGTGCTAGGAGGGGGGCAGCGAGTTTGGAGCCCCAGCATTTT. It is translated as CSARRGAASLEPQHF. This chain connects TRBV20-1 to TRBJ1-5; tentative D call: TRBD1 (6 bases). V lost 3 bases to trimming and J lost 8 bases, with 20 bases between them. Germline V CDR1 and CDR2: DFQATT, SNEGSKA (reference sequence). The CDR3 has 15 amino acids.

This clonotype was observed at least ten times. The chain carries TRBV7-2 and TRBJ2-1, with TRBD2 matching over 8 bases. CDR3 length: 12 residues. CDR1 and CDR2 from the germline V gene are SGHTA and FQGNSA. The ends lost 5 bases at V and 8 bases at J; junction bases unmatched: 2. The CDR3 nucleotides are TGTGCCAGCAGCCCGACTAGCGATGAGCAGTTCTTC. Translated: CASSPTSDEQFF.